The source of this TCR beta chain is a study of blood T cell repertoires in COVID-19. The wider study: The origin of the acute and convalescent COVID-19 samples was the United States, Italy and Spain. T cells, B-cell-depleted T cells, or PBMCs provided the cDNA or gDNA that served as material.

This clone has more than one count but fewer than ten. As processed by the authors: Estimated nucleated cell counts came from reference gene primer amplification. TCRdb keeps only in-frame clones here, not all; method: immunoSEQ multiplex PCR. That table furnishes V, J and clone size, whereas the DNA furnished D and trimming. The data contain some 70,000 clones, 70% to 85% of them singletons. This clonotype was obtained from a man in his 60s with acute or convalescent COVID-19. Sequencing was done on a sample of peripheral blood.

CDR3 amino acids: CASARQGTDTQYF. CDR3 nucleotide sequence: TGTGCCAGCGCTAGACAGGGCACAGATACGCAGTATTTT. The chain recombines TRBV27 with TRBJ2-3; D might be TRBD1 (6 bases). V lost 8 bases and J lost 1, with 10 bases in between. Germline lookup yields CDR1 MNHEY and CDR2 SMNVEV (reference sequence). The CDR3 sequence is 13 residues long.